Below are 13 T cell receptor beta chains sequenced from a single sample in a study of shared clonotypes between healthy human individuals. Sequencing was performed with immunoSEQ multiplex PCR; in TCRdb, only in-frame clones are kept and a portion is missing. The sample includes over a million clones, around 82% of them seen just once. The sequenced material came from memory CD4+ T cells from PBMCs. Documented subset: CD45RA-negative fraction. The source is a young man in good health. Some clones in this sample may be carry-over from other donors' samples.

V usage is TRBV10-2 and J usage is TRBJ1-1; a weak D match, TRBD1 (5 bases). The germline V and J ends were trimmed by 8 bases and 11 bases, with 18 bases remaining between them. Germline-derived CDR1 and CDR2 are WSHSY and SAAADI. The CDR3 totals 12 residues. The CDR3 loop reads CASLLPGLAAFF. The CDR3 DNA reads as TGCGCCAGCCTCCTACCGGGACTGGCGGCTTTCTTT.

The genes are TRBV18 and TRBJ1-2; no clear D gene. The germline V gene encodes CDR1 KGHSH and CDR2 LQKENI. V was cut by 3 bases and J by 0 bases, with 8 bases left in between. The length of the CDR3 is 14 residues. CDR3 sequence reads: CASSPSGSNYGYTF. The CDR3 DNA reads as TGTGCCAGCTCACCCTCTGGCTCTAACTATGGCTACACCTTC.

The V call is TRBV28, the J call TRBJ1-4, with a possible D match to TRBD1 (6 bases). This CDR3 has 13 amino acids. The germline V gene has CDR1 MDHEN and CDR2 SYDVKM. Trimming took 6 bases from V and 8 from J, leaving 13 bases between them. The CDR3 sequence is CASRGTLGEKLFF. The CDR3 DNA is TGTGCCAGCAGAGGGACATTAGGAGAAAAACTGTTTTTT.

This chain connects TRBV10-1 to TRBJ2-3, with unresolved D. The CDR3 spans 12 residues. V was pared by 4 bases and J by 9 bases, with 11 bases between. Looked up from germline, CDR1 is WNHNN and CDR2 is SYGVQD (reference sequence). Here the CDR3 DNA reads TGCGCCAGCAGTGGTCCGGGCGGAACGCAGTATTTT. Translation gives CASSGPGGTQYF.

The chain links TRBV6-1 to TRBJ1-1; D is uncertain. CDR3 length: 15 residues. The germline gives CDR1 MNHNS, CDR2 SASEGT. With 1 base removed from V and 7 bases from J, the gap between germline ends came to 16 bases. DNA of the CDR3: TGTGCCAGCAGTGAAGGTTGGGAACACACCATTGAAGCTTTCTTT. Its protein product is CASSEGWEHTIEAFF.

This chain connects TRBV2 to TRBJ2-3, with no clear D. Germline V lookup: CDR1 SNHLY, CDR2 FYNNEI. V was clipped by 2 bases and J by 4 bases, with 4 bases between them. The CDR3 runs 12 residues. The CDR3: CASSELSDTQYF. For the CDR3, the DNA is TGTGCCAGCAGTGAACTCTCAGATACGCAGTATTTT.

This clone has more than one count but fewer than ten. V usage is TRBV4-1 and J usage is TRBJ1-1; D remains unclear. V lost 3 bases and J lost 1, with 9 bases in between. CDR3 length: 14 residues. The germline V gene encodes CDR1 MGHRA and CDR2 YSYEKL. The CDR3 region is CASSHVTGNTEAFF. CDR3 coding DNA: TGCGCCAGCAGCCATGTAACGGGGAACACTGAAGCTTTCTTT.

The chain uses TRBV7-3 and TRBJ2-4; tentative D call: TRBD2 (5 bases). Germline CDR1 is SGHTA and CDR2 is FQGTGA. The CDR3 is 16 residues long. V was shortened by 5 bases and J by 4 bases, with 18 bases between the two germline ends. The CDR3 DNA follows: TGTGCCAGCAGCCCCACCGCCAAAGGGAGTAAAAACATTCAGTACTTC. Encoded protein: CASSPTAKGSKNIQYF.

As regards this clone: This sample includes further DNA sequences coding for the same CDR3. The rearrangement uses TRBV30 and TRBJ1-1; D unclear. CDR1 is GTSNPN and CDR2 is SVGIG in the germline V gene (reference sequence). The CDR3 extends over 13 amino acids. With 0 bases removed from V and 0 bases from J, the gap between germline ends came to 5 bases. The CDR3 loop reads CAWSVTMNTEAFF. The CDR3 DNA follows: TGTGCCTGGAGTGTTACGATGAACACTGAAGCTTTCTTT.

This rearrangement joins TRBV15 to TRBJ1-1, with D possibly TRBD1 on 6 matching bases. CDR1 and CDR2 from the germline V gene are LNHNV and YYDKDF (reference sequence). The CDR3 has 18 amino acids. Trimming left V 2 bases short and J 1 base short, with 20 bases between. The CDR3 protein is CATSRWPPGAAGNTEAFF. The CDR3 DNA is TGTGCCACCAGCAGATGGCCCCCGGGGGCAGCGGGGAACACTGAAGCTTTCTTT.

This clone was observed a few times. The rearrangement uses TRBV28 and TRBJ2-1; 7 bases map to TRBD2. Trimming took 5 bases from V and 4 from J; bases not matched to a gene: 5. This CDR3 spans 14 amino acids. Germline loops: CDR1 MDHEN, CDR2 SYDVKM. The CDR3 DNA is TGTGCCAGCAGTCACGGGGAGGGGTACAATGAGCAGTTCTTC. Amino acid sequence: CASSHGEGYNEQFF.

This clone was picked up a small number of times. This chain connects TRBV10-2 to TRBJ2-7, with 8 positions matching TRBD1. The CDR3 totals 15 residues. The V segment lost 6 bases and the J segment 5 bases; nucleotides outside the gene matches: 12. Germline V gene data show CDR1 as WSHSY and CDR2 as SAAADI. CDR3 sequence: CASRVRTGSRNEQYF. CDR3 coding DNA: TGCGCCAGCAGGGTACGGACAGGGAGTAGGAACGAGCAGTACTTC.

Only a few counts were recorded for this clone. This chain connects TRBV2 to TRBJ2-2; 14 bases map to TRBD2. V was clipped by 6 bases and J by 5 bases; unmatched bases: 2. The germline gives CDR1 SNHLY, CDR2 FYNNEI. The CDR3 runs to 15 residues. CDR3 protein: CASSGTSGRTGELFF. CDR3 bases: TGTGCCAGCAGCGGGACTAGCGGGAGAACCGGGGAGCTGTTTTTT.